The 30 T cell receptor beta chains given below trace back to one sample, sequenced in a study of T-cell memory formation after mild COVID-19. MiXCR, applied by TCRdb to the 5' RACE reads, yields one record per CDR3 protein. The table has hundreds of thousands of distinct CDR3 sequences, about 20% seen once. The sequenced sample consisted of PBMCs or a T cell subset sorted from them (not recorded which). The receptors originated from an adult woman who had mild COVID-19 (a few samples of this study predate the infection). Cell type and time point are not known.

This clonotype has just a few counts. The J gene is TRBJ2-7, the V gene TRBV30; D remains unclear. V shed 2 bases and J shed 4 bases, with 12 bases lying between them. From germline, CDR1 is GTSNPN and CDR2 SVGIG (reference sequence). This CDR3 spans 13 amino acids. The CDR3 bases are TGTGCCTGGAGTTCACCCGGCCGTTACGAGCAGTACTTC. Translation gives CAWSSPGRYEQYF.

The chain carries TRBV27 and TRBJ2-7; 8 bases align to TRBD2. From germline, CDR1 is MNHEY and CDR2 SMNVEV (reference sequence). The trim removed 5 bases at V and 5 bases at J, leaving 8 bases unmatched. CDR3 length equals 14 residues. The CDR3 DNA reads TGTGCCAGCAGTGCCAGCGGGAGTCCCAACGAGCAGTACTTC. Translation: CASSASGSPNEQYF.

The chain joins TRBV15 to TRBJ2-1; 7 bases line up with TRBD2. Per the germline V gene, CDR1 is LNHNV and CDR2 is YYDKDF (reference sequence). There are 13 residues in the CDR3. V gave up 4 bases and J gave up 4 bases; unmatched junction bases: 1. The DNA of the CDR3 is TGTGCCACCAGCAAGCGGGGTTACAATGAGCAGTTCTTC. It specifies CATSKRGYNEQFF.

This rearrangement joins TRBV7-9 to TRBJ2-1; tentative D call: TRBD1 (6 bases). This CDR3 spans 13 amino acids. Trimming left V 1 base short and J 9 bases short, with 10 bases between. Germline V lookup: CDR1 SEHNR, CDR2 FQNEAQ (reference sequence). CDR3 loop: CASSLVGGVEQFF. The CDR3 region has the DNA TGTGCCAGCAGCTTAGTTGGGGGCGTTGAGCAGTTCTTC.

This clonotype occurred once. This rearrangement joins TRBV18 to TRBJ1-5, with 8 nucleotides matching TRBD1. Trimming took 2 bases from V and 7 from J; bases not matched to a gene: 7. The CDR3 length is 15 residues. The germline V gene has CDR1 KGHSH and CDR2 LQKENI. The CDR3 DNA is TGTGCCAGCTCACCAATTCAGGGGGCTTCGCAGCCCCAGCATTTT. Residues: CASSPIQGASQPQHF.

This clonotype has more than one count but fewer than ten. V is TRBV11-2 and J is TRBJ2-3; 10 bases match TRBD2. Germline CDR1 reads SGHAT; CDR2 reads FQNNGV. The CDR3 is 15 amino acids. J was trimmed by 4 bases and V by 9 bases; bases with no gene match: 10. The CDR3 sequence is CASLAGTSAADTQYF. Here the CDR3 DNA reads TGTGCCAGTCTCGCCGGGACTAGCGCCGCAGATACGCAGTATTTT.

This clonotype was seen a few times. The V gene is TRBV5-1, the J gene TRBJ2-7; possible D gene TRBD2, 5 bases. Between the trimmed V and J ends, which lost 4 bases and 3 bases, there was a span of 11 bases. The CDR3 totals 13 residues. Germline V gives CDR1 SGHRS, CDR2 YFSETQ. The DNA of the CDR3 is TGCGCCAGCAGCCCGACTAATTTCTACGAGCAGTACTTC. Translated, it gives CASSPTNFYEQYF.

V is TRBV29-1 and J is TRBJ2-1; the D is unclear. This CDR3 spans 12 amino acids. Germline CDR1 and CDR2: SQVTM and ANQGSEA. Trimming stripped 3 bases from V and 5 bases from J, with 8 bases between. CDR3 loop: CSVERWDNEQFF. CDR3 nucleotides: TGCAGCGTTGAGAGGTGGGACAATGAGCAGTTCTTC.

The chain employs TRBV6-5 and TRBJ1-2; 12 bases are a match to TRBD1. The CDR3 spans 14 residues. Trimming cost V 7 bases and J 8 bases; bases outside gene matches: 8. Germline V gene lookup returns CDR1 MNHEY and CDR2 SVGAGI. This chain's CDR3 is CASTLGTGGEGYTF. CDR3 in DNA: TGTGCCAGCACCCTCGGGACAGGGGGCGAGGGCTACACCTTC.

V usage is TRBV7-2 and J usage is TRBJ2-1; weak D call: TRBD2 (6 bases). The germline gives CDR1 SGHTA, CDR2 FQGNSA. V shed 6 bases and J shed 1 base, with 16 bases lying between them. This CDR3 is built from 16 residues. CDR3 nucleotide sequence: TGTGCCAGCAGGCTAGAGGGGAGGCGGTCCTACAATGAGCAGTTCTTC. Amino acid sequence: CASRLEGRRSYNEQFF.

This clonotype turned up a few times. This chain joins TRBV7-3 and TRBJ1-2; 8 nucleotides match TRBD1. V gave up 5 bases and J gave up 6 bases; unmatched junction bases: 5. CDR1 SGHTA and CDR2 FQGTGA come from the germline V gene. The CDR3 loop spans 13 amino acids. CDR3 sequence reads: CASSTLQGDGYTF. In nucleotides, the CDR3 is TGTGCCAGCAGCACGTTACAGGGGGATGGCTACACCTTC.

The sample holds a few counts of this clonotype. The CDR3, as DNA: TGTGCCAGCAGTTTAGGAGAGGGAACTAATGAAAAACTGTTTTTT. Translated: CASSLGEGTNEKLFF. V gene TRBV28 combines with J gene TRBJ1-4; no clear D gene. Trimming left V 2 bases short and J 1 base short, with 8 bases between. The CDR3 consists of 15 residues. Germline assignment: CDR1 MDHEN and CDR2 SYDVKM.

For the CDR3, the DNA is TGCGCCAGCAGCCTGACAGGCCGAGGGCCTTATGGCTACACCTTC. Protein: CASSLTGRGPYGYTF. The rearrangement links TRBV5-1 to TRBJ1-2; D perhaps matches TRBD1 (6 bases). The CDR3 spans 15 residues. The germline gives CDR1 SGHRS, CDR2 YFSETQ. V shed 4 bases and J shed 5 bases, with 18 bases lying between them.

This clonotype came up a few times. CDR3 bases: TGTGCCAGCAGGGGTGGACAGTTGGAGGATGAGCAGTTCTTC. This gives the protein CASRGGQLEDEQFF. The V call is TRBV3-1, the J call TRBJ2-1; tentatively, D is TRBD1 (6 bases). Germline CDR1 is LGHDT and CDR2 is YNNKEL (reference sequence). This CDR3 contains 14 residues. With 6 bases removed from V and 8 bases from J, the gap between germline ends came to 17 bases.

This clonotype was recorded a few times. The chain is built from TRBV29-1 and TRBJ2-1; D call uncertain. This CDR3 spans 11 amino acids. The germline V gene has CDR1 SQVTM and CDR2 ANQGSEA. The ends were cut back, 6 bases at V and 4 bases at J, with 7 bases in the middle. CDR3 sequence: CSVVSYNEQFF. The CDR3 coding sequence is TGCAGCGTGGTCTCTTACAATGAGCAGTTCTTC.

V and J are TRBV5-1 and TRBJ1-3; D is unclear. Per germline, CDR1 SGHRS and CDR2 YFSETQ. The CDR3 has 18 residues. The V gene lost 0 bases and the J gene lost 2 bases, with 18 bases spanning the gap. As DNA, the CDR3 is TGCGCCAGCAGCTTGGCCGGATTTGCGAGTAGTCCTGGAAACACCATATATTTT. Residues: CASSLAGFASSPGNTIYF.

The genes are TRBV5-1 and TRBJ1-1; perhaps TRBD1 as D (6 bases). The CDR3 consists of 14 residues. The germline V and J ends were trimmed by 3 bases and 1 base, with 10 bases remaining between them. CDR1 and CDR2 from the germline V gene are SGHRS and YFSETQ. The CDR3 DNA follows: TGCGCCAGCAGCTCGACAGGAGAGAACACTGAAGCTTTCTTT. It translates to CASSSTGENTEAFF.

CDR3 protein: CASSLELFYEQYF. CDR3 in DNA: TGTGCCAGCAGTTTGGAGTTGTTCTACGAGCAGTACTTC. The chain employs TRBV12-3 or TRBV12-4 and TRBJ2-7; no reliable D call. CDR3 length equals 13 residues. Between the trimmed V and J ends, which lost 3 bases and 3 bases, there was a span of 9 bases.

Here the CDR3 reads CSVAGVTRGYTF. The DNA of the CDR3 is TGCAGCGTTGCAGGGGTAACGCGGGGCTACACCTTC. The chain carries TRBV29-1 and TRBJ1-2; possibly TRBD1 for D (6 bases). The CDR3 is 12 amino acids. Germline lookup yields CDR1 SQVTM and CDR2 ANQGSEA. V lost 4 bases and J lost 8, with 14 bases in between.

J is TRBJ1-1 and V is TRBV19; no firm D call. V dropped 7 bases and J dropped 5 bases, with 8 bases sitting between them. The CDR3 sequence is 11 residues long. Germline lookup yields CDR1 LNHDA and CDR2 SQIVND (reference sequence). The CDR3 sequence: CASIRRTEAFF. In DNA form, the CDR3 reads TGTGCCAGTATACGGAGGACTGAAGCTTTCTTT.

This rearrangement joins TRBV4-3 to TRBJ1-6; D uncertain. The CDR3 loop spans 14 amino acids. Trimming removed 0 bases at V and 6 bases at J, with 6 bases between. Germline CDR1 LGHNA, CDR2 YSLEER. The DNA of the CDR3 is TGCGCCAGCAGCCAAGAAAGTTTTAATTCACCCCTCCACTTT. This encodes CASSQESFNSPLHF.

In this sample, this clonotype turned up many times. This rearrangement joins TRBV27 to TRBJ2-1; D may be TRBD2 (5 bases). The germline CDR1 and CDR2 sequences are MNHEY and SMNVEV (reference sequence). Trimming shortened V by 5 bases and J by 0 bases, and 5 bases separated the two germline ends. The CDR3 is made up of 13 amino acids. The CDR3 region is CASSLASYNEQFF. The CDR3 DNA follows: TGTGCCAGCAGTCTAGCCTCCTACAATGAGCAGTTCTTC.

The chain has TRBV3-1 and TRBJ2-5; D not resolved. The V end lost 3 bases, the J end lost 7 bases, and 9 bases lay between the germline ends. The CDR3 has 12 amino acids. Germline V lookup: CDR1 LGHDT, CDR2 YNNKEL (reference sequence). This CDR3 reads CASSHESRTQYF. The CDR3 DNA follows: TGTGCCAGCAGCCACGAGTCGAGGACCCAGTACTTC.

The chain joins TRBV12-3 or TRBV12-4 to TRBJ1-2; D uncertain. This CDR3 is built from 13 residues. With 2 bases removed from V and 7 bases from J, the gap between germline ends came to 11 bases. The CDR3 is CASSLRQERGYTF. The CDR3 bases are TGTGCCAGCAGTTTAAGGCAGGAGCGTGGCTACACCTTC.

The chain has TRBV3-1 and TRBJ1-3, with D tentatively TRBD1 (5 bases). Germline V gene sequence: CDR1 LGHDT, CDR2 YNNKEL (reference sequence). This CDR3 has 18 amino acids. Trimming stripped 1 base from V and 2 bases from J, with 18 bases between. The CDR3 DNA sequence: TGTGCCAGCAGCCAAGGAGGACATTTTATATCCCCTGGAAACACCATATATTTT. It is translated as CASSQGGHFISPGNTIYF.

This sequence joins TRBV5-6 and TRBJ2-5; 7 nucleotides line up with TRBD1. Losses at the gene ends were 0 bases for V and 3 bases for J; bases not matched to a gene: 5. Germline V gene lookup returns CDR1 SGHDT and CDR2 YYEEEE. This CDR3 has 15 amino acids. CDR3 region: CASSLVSGTEETQYF. The CDR3 DNA sequence: TGTGCCAGCAGCTTGGTATCCGGGACAGAAGAGACCCAGTACTTC.

This clonotype has more than one count but fewer than ten. CDR3 residues: CASSFLGAGGDTQYF. CDR3 coding DNA: TGTGCCAGCAGCTTTTTAGGGGCGGGAGGTGATACGCAGTATTTT. The chain links TRBV7-8 to TRBJ2-3; 8 bases agree with TRBD2. This CDR3 is built from 15 residues. V was pared by 3 bases and J by 6 bases, with 8 bases of the junction left unmatched. Looked up from germline, CDR1 is SGHVS and CDR2 is FQNEAQ.

The chain carries TRBV24-1 and TRBJ2-1; D is unclear. Germline values: CDR1 KGHDR, CDR2 SFDVKD. This CDR3 region has 13 residues. V lost 0 bases and J lost 4, with 3 bases in between. The CDR3 coding sequence is TGTGCCACCAGTGATTTGGGTTACAATGAGCAGTTCTTC. Its protein is CATSDLGYNEQFF.

This clonotype has a handful of counts. The chain carries TRBV18 and TRBJ2-3; a weak D match, TRBD2 (6 bases). With 4 bases removed from V and 1 base from J, the gap between germline ends came to 12 bases. This CDR3 region has 15 residues. The germline V gene encodes CDR1 KGHSH and CDR2 LQKENI. The CDR3 region has the DNA TGTGCCAGCTCACGGGAGGTTAGCGGCACAGATACGCAGTATTTT. Translation: CASSREVSGTDTQYF.

The V and J genes are TRBV24-1 and TRBJ2-2, with a tentative D call TRBD1 (5 bases). The CDR3 has 16 amino acids. CDR1 is KGHDR and CDR2 is SFDVKD in the germline V gene. Trimming took off 0 bases at V and 3 bases at J, with 10 bases between the two ends. CDR3 sequence: CATSDLGAGYTGELFF. The DNA of the CDR3 is TGTGCCACCAGTGATTTGGGGGCAGGGTACACCGGGGAGCTGTTTTTT.